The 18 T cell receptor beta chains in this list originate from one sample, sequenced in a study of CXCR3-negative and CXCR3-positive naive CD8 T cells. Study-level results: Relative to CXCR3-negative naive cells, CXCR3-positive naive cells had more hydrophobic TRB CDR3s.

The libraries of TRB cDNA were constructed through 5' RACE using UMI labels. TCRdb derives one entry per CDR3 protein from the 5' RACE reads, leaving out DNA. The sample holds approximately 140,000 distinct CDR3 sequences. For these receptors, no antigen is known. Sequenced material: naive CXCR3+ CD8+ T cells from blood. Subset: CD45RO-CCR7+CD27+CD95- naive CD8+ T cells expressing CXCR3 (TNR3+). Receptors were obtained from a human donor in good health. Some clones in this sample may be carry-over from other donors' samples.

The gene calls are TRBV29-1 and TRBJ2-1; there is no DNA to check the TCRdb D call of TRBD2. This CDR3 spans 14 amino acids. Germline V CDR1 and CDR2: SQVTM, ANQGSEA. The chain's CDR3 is CSATPGLAYNEQFF.

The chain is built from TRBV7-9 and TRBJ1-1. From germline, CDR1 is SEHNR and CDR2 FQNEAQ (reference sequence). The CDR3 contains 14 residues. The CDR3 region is CASSSTSLNTEAFF.

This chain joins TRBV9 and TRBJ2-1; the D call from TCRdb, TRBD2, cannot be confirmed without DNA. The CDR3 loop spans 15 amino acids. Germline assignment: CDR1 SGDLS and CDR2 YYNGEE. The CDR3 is CASSVSGTSYNEQFF.

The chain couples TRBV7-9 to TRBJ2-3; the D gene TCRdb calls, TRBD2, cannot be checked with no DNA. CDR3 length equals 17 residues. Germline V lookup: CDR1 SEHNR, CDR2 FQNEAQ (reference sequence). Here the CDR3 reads CASSLSAGVVGLDTQYF.

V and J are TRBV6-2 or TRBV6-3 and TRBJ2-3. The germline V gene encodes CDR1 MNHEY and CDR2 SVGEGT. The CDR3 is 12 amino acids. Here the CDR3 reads CASSYPGDTQYF.

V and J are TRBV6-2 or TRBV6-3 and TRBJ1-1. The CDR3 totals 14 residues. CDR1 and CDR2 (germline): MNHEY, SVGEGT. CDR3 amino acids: CASSYGSEGYEAFF.

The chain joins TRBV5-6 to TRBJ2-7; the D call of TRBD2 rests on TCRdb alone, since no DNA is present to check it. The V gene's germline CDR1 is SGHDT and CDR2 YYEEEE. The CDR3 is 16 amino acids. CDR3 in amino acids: CASSPFLGESGDEQYF.

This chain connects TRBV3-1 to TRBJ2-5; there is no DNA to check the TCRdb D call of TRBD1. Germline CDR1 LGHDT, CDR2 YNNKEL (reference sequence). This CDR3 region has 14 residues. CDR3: CASTVDRIQETQYF.

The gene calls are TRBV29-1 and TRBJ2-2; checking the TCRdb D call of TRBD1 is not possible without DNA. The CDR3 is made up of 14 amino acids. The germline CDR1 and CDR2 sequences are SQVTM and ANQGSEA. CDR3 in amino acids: CSVLLPGWEGELFF.

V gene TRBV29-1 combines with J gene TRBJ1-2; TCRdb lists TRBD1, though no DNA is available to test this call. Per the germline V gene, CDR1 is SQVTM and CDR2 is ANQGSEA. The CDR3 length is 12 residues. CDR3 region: CSVMDRVYGYTF. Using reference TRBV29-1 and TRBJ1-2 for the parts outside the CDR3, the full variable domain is SAVISQKPSRDICQRGTSLTIQCQVDSQVTMMFWYRQQPGQSLTLIATANQGSEATYESGFVIDKFPISRPNLTFSTLTVSNMSPEDSSIYLCSVMDRVYGYTFGSGTRLTVV.

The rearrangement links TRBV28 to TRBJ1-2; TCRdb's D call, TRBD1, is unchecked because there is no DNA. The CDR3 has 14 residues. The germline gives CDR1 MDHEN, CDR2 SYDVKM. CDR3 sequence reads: CASITEGGAGGYTF.

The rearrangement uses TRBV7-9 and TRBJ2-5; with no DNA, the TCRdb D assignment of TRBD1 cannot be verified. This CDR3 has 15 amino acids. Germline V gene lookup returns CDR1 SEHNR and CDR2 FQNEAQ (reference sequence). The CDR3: CASSSADNPLETQYF.

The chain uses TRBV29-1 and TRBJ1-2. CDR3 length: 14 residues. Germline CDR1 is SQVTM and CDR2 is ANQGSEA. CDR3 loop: CSVEDDTFGYGYTF. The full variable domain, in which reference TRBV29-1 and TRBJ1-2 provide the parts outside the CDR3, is SAVISQKPSRDICQRGTSLTIQCQVDSQVTMMFWYRQQPGQSLTLIATANQGSEATYESGFVIDKFPISRPNLTFSTLTVSNMSPEDSSIYLCSVEDDTFGYGYTFGSGTRLTVV.

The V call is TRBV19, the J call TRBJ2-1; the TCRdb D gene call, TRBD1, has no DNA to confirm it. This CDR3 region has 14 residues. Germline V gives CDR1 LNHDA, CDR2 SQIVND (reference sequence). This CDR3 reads CASSIVGLGSEQFF.

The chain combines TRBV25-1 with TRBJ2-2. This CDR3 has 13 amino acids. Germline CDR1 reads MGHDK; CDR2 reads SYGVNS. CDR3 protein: CASAMINTGELFF.

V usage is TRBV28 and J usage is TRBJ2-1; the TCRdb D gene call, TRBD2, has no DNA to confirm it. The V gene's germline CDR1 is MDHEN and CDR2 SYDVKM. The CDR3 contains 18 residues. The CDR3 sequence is CASSSFRLAVHSYNEQFF.

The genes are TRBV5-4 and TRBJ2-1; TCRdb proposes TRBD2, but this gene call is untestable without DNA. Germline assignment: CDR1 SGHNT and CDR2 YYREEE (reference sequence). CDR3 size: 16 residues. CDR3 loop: CASSAGLAGGTDEQFF.

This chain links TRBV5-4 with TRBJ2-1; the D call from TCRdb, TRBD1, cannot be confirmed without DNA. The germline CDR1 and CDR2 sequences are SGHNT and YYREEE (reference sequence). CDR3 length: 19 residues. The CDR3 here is CASSSYPISDRGIMNEQFF.